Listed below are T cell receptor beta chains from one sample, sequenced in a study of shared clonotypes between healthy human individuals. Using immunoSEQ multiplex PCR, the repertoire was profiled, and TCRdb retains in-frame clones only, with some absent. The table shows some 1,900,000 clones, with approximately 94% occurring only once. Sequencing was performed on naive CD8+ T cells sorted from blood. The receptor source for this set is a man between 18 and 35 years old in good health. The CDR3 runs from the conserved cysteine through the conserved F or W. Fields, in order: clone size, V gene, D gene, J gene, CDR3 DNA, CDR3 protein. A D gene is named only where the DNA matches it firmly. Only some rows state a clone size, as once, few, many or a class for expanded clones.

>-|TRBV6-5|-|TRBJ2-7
TGTGCCAGCAGTTACCTGGGGGGGGCCGGCGAGCAGTACTTC
CASSYLGGAGEQYF
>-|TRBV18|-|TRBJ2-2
TGTGCCAGCTCCCGGGACCCAGCGAACACCGGGGAGCTGTTTTTT
CASSRDPANTGELFF
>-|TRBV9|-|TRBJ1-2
TGTGCCAGCAGCGTAGGTGGGGACGGATTATCCTATGGCTACACCTTC
CASSVGGDGLSYGYTF
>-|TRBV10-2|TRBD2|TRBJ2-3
TGCGCCAGCAGTGAGAAGTTAGCGGGAGATACGCAGTATTTT
CASSEKLAGDTQYF
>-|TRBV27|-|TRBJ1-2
TGTGCCAGCAGCCTTAGCCCGGGGGGAGTCTATGGCTACACCTTC
CASSLSPGGVYGYTF
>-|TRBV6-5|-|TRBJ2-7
TGTGCCAGCAGTTACGGCATATTCTACGAGCAGTACTTC
CASSYGIFYEQYF
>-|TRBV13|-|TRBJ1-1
TGTGCCAGCAGCTGGCAGGGGAGTAGCACTGAAGCTTTCTTT
CASSWQGSSTEAFF
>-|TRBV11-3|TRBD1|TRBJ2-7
TGTGCCAGCAGCCCGGGGACAGATGCCTACGAGCAGTACTTC
CASSPGTDAYEQYF
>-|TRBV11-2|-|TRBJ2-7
TGTGCCAGCAGCTTAGGTTTCCGGGTAGAGTCCTACGAGCAGTACTTC
CASSLGFRVESYEQYF
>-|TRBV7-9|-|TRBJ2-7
TGTGCCAGCAGCTTCCCCGGCGGCGGCTACGAGCAGTACTTC
CASSFPGGGYEQYF
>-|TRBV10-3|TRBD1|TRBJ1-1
TGTGCCACCTCCGGGACAGGGGGCATAGTGAACACTGAAGCTTTCTTT
CATSGTGGIVNTEAFF
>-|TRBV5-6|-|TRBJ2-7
TGTGCCAGCAGCTCCGCCGAGGGGGTGTCTCCCCTCTACGAGCAGTACTTC
CASSSAEGVSPLYEQYF
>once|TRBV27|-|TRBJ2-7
TGTGCCAGCAGTTCATCTGGGGGGGCAGGTTTCTACGAGCAGTACTTC
CASSSSGGAGFYEQYF
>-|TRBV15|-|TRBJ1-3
TGTGCCACCAGCAGAGATAGGGCCGGAAACACCATATATTTT
CATSRDRAGNTIYF
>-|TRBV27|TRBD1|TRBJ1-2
TGTGCCAGCAGTTACGGGACAGGGGGACTTGGCTACACCTTC
CASSYGTGGLGYTF
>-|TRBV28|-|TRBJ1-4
TGTGCCAGCAGTCCAACCGGGACCGGGAATGAAAAACTGTTTTTT
CASSPTGTGNEKLFF
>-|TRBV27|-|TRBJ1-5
TGTGCCAGCAGTTTTACAGGGTCAGGGTTCAATCAGCCCCAGCATTTT
CASSFTGSGFNQPQHF
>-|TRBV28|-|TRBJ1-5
TGTGCCAGCAGTTTACTTCCAGGGAATAGCAATCAGCCCCAGCATTTT
CASSLLPGNSNQPQHF
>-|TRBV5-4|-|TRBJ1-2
TGTGCCAGCAGCTTAAACGGAGTCTATGGCTACACCTTC
CASSLNGVYGYTF
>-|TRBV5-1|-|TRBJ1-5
TGCGCCAGCAGCTTGGTTTTCAGGGGTAACAATCAGCCCCAGCATTTT
CASSLVFRGNNQPQHF
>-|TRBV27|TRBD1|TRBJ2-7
TGTGCCAGCAGTTTGTCCGCCGGGACAGGGGTTGGCGAGCAGTACTTC
CASSLSAGTGVGEQYF
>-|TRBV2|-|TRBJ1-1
TGTGCCAGCTTTGGGGGCAACACTGAAGCTTTCTTT
CASFGGNTEAFF
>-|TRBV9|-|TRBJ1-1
TGTGCCAGCAGCCTTTGGGATGACACTGAAGCTTTCTTT
CASSLWDDTEAFF
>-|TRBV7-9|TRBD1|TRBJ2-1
TGTGCCAGCAGCTTTGGACAGGGGGCCTCCAATGAGCAGTTCTTC
CASSFGQGASNEQFF
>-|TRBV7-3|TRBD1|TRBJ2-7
TGTGCCAGCAGCTTCTCACAGGGGCAATACGAGCAGTACTTC
CASSFSQGQYEQYF
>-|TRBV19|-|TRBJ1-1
TGTGCCAGTAAGGGGTGGAACACTGAAGCTTTCTTT
CASKGWNTEAFF
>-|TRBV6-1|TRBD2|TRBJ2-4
TGTGCCAGCAGTGAAGATCGGGGGGGCGGAAACATTCAGTACTTC
CASSEDRGGGNIQYF
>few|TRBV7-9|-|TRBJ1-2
TGTGCCAGCAGCCCCTACGCAACAGGGCTAGACTATGGCTACACCTTC
CASSPYATGLDYGYTF
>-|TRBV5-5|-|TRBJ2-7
TGTGCCAGCAGCTTGGGTAGCTGGGCTCTCGAGCAGTACTTC
CASSLGSWALEQYF
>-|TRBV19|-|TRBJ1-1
TGTGCCAGTAGTATTGGAATGAACACTGAAGCTTTCTTT
CASSIGMNTEAFF
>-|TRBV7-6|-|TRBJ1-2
TGTGCCAGCAGCTTAGCTGGGAGATTTGACTATGGCTACACCTTC
CASSLAGRFDYGYTF
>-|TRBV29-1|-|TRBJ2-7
TGCAGCGTTGCCGGTACAGGGACCCCATCCTACGAGCAGTACTTC
CSVAGTGTPSYEQYF
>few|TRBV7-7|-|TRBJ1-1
TGTGCTAGCAGCCTATCTGATAGCACTGAAGCTTTCTTT
CASSLSDSTEAFF
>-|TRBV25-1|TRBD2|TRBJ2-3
TGTGCCAGCAGTGAATACGCGGGAGTCACAGATACGCAGTATTTT
CASSEYAGVTDTQYF
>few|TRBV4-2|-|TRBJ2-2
TGTGCCAGCAGCCAGTATCAGGACAGCACCGGGGAGCTGTTTTTT
CASSQYQDSTGELFF
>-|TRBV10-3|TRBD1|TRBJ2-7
TGTGCCATCAGTGATGGGACAGGGGCCTCCTACGAGCAGTACTTC
CAISDGTGASYEQYF
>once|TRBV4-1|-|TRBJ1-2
TGCGCCAGCAGCCAAGCGGGAGGTTTCGGTGGCTACACCTTC
CASSQAGGFGGYTF
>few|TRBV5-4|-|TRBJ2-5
TGTGCCAGCAGCTTGGACAGGGAAGAGACCCAGTACTTC
CASSLDREETQYF
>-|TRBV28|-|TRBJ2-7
TGTGCCAGCAGTTTAGGGCACCTCACCTACGAGCAGTACTTC
CASSLGHLTYEQYF
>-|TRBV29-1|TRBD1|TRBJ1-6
TGCAGCGTTCTCTATGGGACAGGGAATTCACCCCTCCACTTT
CSVLYGTGNSPLHF
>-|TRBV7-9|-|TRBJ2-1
TGTGCCAGCAGCCACTCCGGGGGCGAGCAGTTCTTC
CASSHSGGEQFF
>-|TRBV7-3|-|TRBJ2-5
TGTGCCAGCAGCTCCGGGCTCGAGGGGCAAGAGACCCAGTACTTC
CASSSGLEGQETQYF
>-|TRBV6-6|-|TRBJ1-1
TGTGCCAGCGGACCGGGGGCGTACACTGAAGCTTTCTTT
CASGPGAYTEAFF
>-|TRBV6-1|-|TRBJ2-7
TGTGCCAGCAGAGCCCACCAGGCTTACTACGAGCAGTACTTC
CASRAHQAYYEQYF
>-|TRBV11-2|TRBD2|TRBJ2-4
TGTGCCAGCAGCCCGACCCTAGCGGGGGCGCTCGGAAACATTCAGTACTTC
CASSPTLAGALGNIQYF
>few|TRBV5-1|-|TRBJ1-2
TGCGCCAGCAGCTTGGAGGGGCCCGATGGCTACACCTTC
CASSLEGPDGYTF
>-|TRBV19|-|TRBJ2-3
TGTGCCAGTAGTGCGAACGGGGGCAGCACAGATACGCAGTATTTT
CASSANGGSTDTQYF
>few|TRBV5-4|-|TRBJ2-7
TGTGCCAGCAGCTTGGGTGGCTACGAGCAGTACTTC
CASSLGGYEQYF
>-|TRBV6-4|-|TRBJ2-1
TGTGCCAGCAGTGAAGGCAGGGGATCCTACAATGAGCAGTTCTTC
CASSEGRGSYNEQFF
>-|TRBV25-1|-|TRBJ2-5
TGTGCCAGCAGTGAATGGGGGTTATCGGACAGCGAAAAGACCCAGTACTTC
CASSEWGLSDSEKTQYF
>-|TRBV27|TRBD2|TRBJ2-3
TGTGCCAGCAATCCCACGGGACTAGCGGGAGTTGATACGCAGTATTTT
CASNPTGLAGVDTQYF
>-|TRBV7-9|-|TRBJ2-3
TGTGCCAGCAGCTTTCAGGGACTGCCAGATACGCAGTATTTT
CASSFQGLPDTQYF
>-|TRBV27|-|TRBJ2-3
TGTGCCAGCAGTCCAGGATCACTAAGGGTACATACGCAGTATTTT
CASSPGSLRVHTQYF
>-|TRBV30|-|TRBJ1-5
TGTGCCTGGAGCCGAGGACAGCATAGCAATCAGCCCCAGCATTTT
CAWSRGQHSNQPQHF
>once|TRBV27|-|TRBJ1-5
TGTGCCAGCAGTTTAATCGGTGAAGGTCAGCCCCAGCATTTT
CASSLIGEGQPQHF
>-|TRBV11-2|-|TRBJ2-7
TGTGCCACCGATTCTGACGACACCTCCTACGAGCAGTACTTC
CATDSDDTSYEQYF
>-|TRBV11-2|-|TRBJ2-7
TGTGCCAGCAGCTTAGGGGCAGGTACCTACGAGCAGTACTTC
CASSLGAGTYEQYF
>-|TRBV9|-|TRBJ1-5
TGTGCCAGCAGCGCGTCAGGCGGGGCTAATCAGCCCCAGCATTTT
CASSASGGANQPQHF
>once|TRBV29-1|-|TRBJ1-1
TGCAGCGTTGACAAAGGGGAAGCTTTCTTT
CSVDKGEAFF
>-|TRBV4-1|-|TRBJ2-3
TGCGCCAGCAGCCAAGGGCAGTCCACAGATACGCAGTATTTT
CASSQGQSTDTQYF